This T cell receptor beta chain comes out of a study of blood T cell repertoires in COVID-19. Produced via immunoSEQ multiplex PCR; TCRdb's table is partial and in-frame only. The data contain approximately 220,000 clones, 80% to 85% of them singletons. Between the trimmed V and J ends, which lost 11 bases and 7 bases, there was a span of 15 bases. The CDR3 is made up of 13 amino acids. This clone was seen once. The sample consisted of peripheral blood. This sequence originates from a man between 35 and 55 years old with acute or convalescent COVID-19. The chain joins TRBV23-1 to TRBJ1-6, with D tentatively TRBD1 (5 bases). TRBV23-1 is labeled an ORF, and its function is uncertain. CDR3 sequence: CAPTGGRNSPLHF. The CDR3 region has the DNA TGCGCCCCCACGGGGGGGAGGAATTCACCCCTCCACTTT.